In its sample, the clone carrying this T cell receptor beta chain was seen many times. Its target is unknown. Specified time point: persistent/refractory GD, antithyroid drugs over 5 years with positive TRAb. PBMC-extracted RNA yielded the TCR library. The collection involved drawing around 8.5 milliliters of peripheral blood into EDTA tubes. Combining iRepertoire HTBI primers with Arm-PCR of CDR3 regions, the authors built TCR beta libraries. In TCRdb, the multiplex PCR reads were re-called with MiXCR into one record per CDR3 protein. The sample lists 400,000 to 500,000 distinct CDR3 sequences; 20% to 25% were seen once. Germline assignment: CDR1 LGHDT and CDR2 YNNKEL (reference sequence). CDR3 length equals 14 residues. V lost 1 base and J 0 bases, leaving 3 bases between the germline ends. This record comes from a study of regulatory T cells in long-lasting Graves disease. Notes on the study in general: TRBV28, TRBJ1-2 and TRBJ2-5 were favored in persistent disease.

The sample consisted of peripheral blood mononuclear cells (PBMCs), taken when the disease was refractory, from a patient treated with antithyroid drugs. V and J are TRBV3-1 and TRBJ1-4; D unclear. This receptor was taken from a female donor with Graves disease. The CDR3 region is CASSQGTTNEKLFF. CDR3 DNA sequence: TGTGCCAGCAGCCAAGGGACAACTAATGAAAAACTGTTTTTT.